This TCR beta chain is from a study of blood T cell repertoires in COVID-19. Study in general: PBMCs, B-cell-depleted T cells, or T cells were the source of the cDNA or gDNA that made up the material.

The study assigned cohorts using participant-reported clinical history. How the authors handled the data: Amplified reference gene primers provided the basis for estimating nucleated cell counts. This table comes from immunoSEQ multiplex PCR, and its TCRdb copy is limited to in-frame clones, with some not included. The DNA was the basis for D and trimming; V, J and clone size are from that table. In the table there are about 270,000 clones, about 88% of which are singletons. There are 14 residues in the CDR3. Per germline, CDR1 GTSNPN and CDR2 SVGIG (reference sequence). With V trimmed by 5 bases and J by 1 base, 7 bases remained unmatched.

What was sequenced was PBMCs or T cells enriched from blood (not recorded which). V gene TRBV30 combines with J gene TRBJ2-7, with TRBD2 matching 8 bases. The sequence derives from a woman between 50 and 59 years old who had recovered from COVID-19. CDR3 bases: TGTGCCTGGGGAATAGCGGGACTGTCCTACGAGCAGTACTTC. This encodes CAWGIAGLSYEQYF.